These T cell receptor beta chains were read from a single sample in a study of spatial heterogeneity in lung cancer. TCRdb ran MiXCR on the 5' RACE reads and lists one entry per CDR3 protein. The sample lists about 47,000 distinct CDR3 sequences; 6% to 8.5% were seen once. Sample: PBMCs, taken at follow-up. The receptors stem from a female donor with early-stage non-small cell lung cancer. CDR3s include the opening cysteine and the closing phenylalanine or tryptophan. A D gene is named only where the DNA matches it firmly. Size values are once, few and many counts, or a class for expanded clones, and some rows have none.

CDR3: CASTLRGAGDQPQHF; DNA: TGTGCCAGCACCTTGCGGGGGGCCGGAGATCAGCCCCAGCATTTT; D: .; J: TRBJ1-5; size: many; V: TRBV12-3/TRBV12-4
CDR3: CSVGRRSNTGELFF; DNA: TGCAGCGTGGGCCGTAGGTCGAACACCGGGGAGCTGTTTTTT; D: .; J: TRBJ2-2; size: many; V: TRBV29-1
CDR3: CASSDGQNQPQHF; DNA: TGTGCCAGCAGCGATGGACAGAATCAGCCCCAGCATTTT; D: .; J: TRBJ1-5; size: few; V: TRBV7-6
CDR3: CASSSAGRLGIQYF; DNA: TGTGCCAGCAGTTCGGCAGGCCGGCTCGGCATTCAGTACTTC; D: .; J: TRBJ2-4; size: many; V: TRBV27
CDR3: CSVLRQEETQYF; DNA: TGCAGCGTTCTACGACAGGAGGAGACCCAGTACTTC; D: .; J: TRBJ2-5; size: many; V: TRBV29-1
CDR3: CASSPIGVQSSGANVLTF; DNA: TGTGCCAGCTCACCAATAGGAGTCCAAAGCTCTGGGGCCAACGTCCTGACTTTC; D: .; J: TRBJ2-6; size: .; V: TRBV18
CDR3: CASSQDRETQYF; DNA: TGTGCCAGCAGCCAAGATCGAGAGACCCAGTACTTC; D: .; J: TRBJ2-5; size: .; V: TRBV3-1
CDR3: CASSLLGDTQYF; DNA: TGTGCCAGCAGCTTGCTGGGGGATACGCAGTATTTT; D: .; J: TRBJ2-3; size: many; V: TRBV11-3
CDR3: CASEGTDTQYF; DNA: TGTGCCAGCGAGGGCACAGATACGCAGTATTTT; D: .; J: TRBJ2-3; size: many; V: TRBV2
CDR3: CASSPLGGYYEQYF; DNA: TGCGCCAGCAGCCCTTTAGGGGGCTACTACGAGCAGTACTTC; D: TRBD1; J: TRBJ2-7; size: .; V: TRBV5-1
CDR3: CSVVRPMNTEAFF; DNA: TGCAGCGTTGTACGACCTATGAACACTGAAGCTTTCTTT; D: .; J: TRBJ1-1; size: many; V: TRBV29-1
CDR3: CASSILGTLSTDTQYF; DNA: TGTGCCAGCAGTATCCTCGGGACTCTCAGCACAGATACGCAGTATTTT; D: .; J: TRBJ2-3; size: many; V: TRBV28
CDR3: CASSTGTTVVRNTEAFF; DNA: TGTGCCAGCAGTACCGGGACAACGGTAGTTCGGAACACTGAAGCTTTCTTT; D: .; J: TRBJ1-1; size: .; V: TRBV28
CDR3: CSASTGGPSGNTIYF; DNA: TGCAGTGCTAGTACCGGCGGCCCCTCTGGAAACACCATATATTTT; D: .; J: TRBJ1-3; size: .; V: TRBV20-1
CDR3: CASSVGLAGETQYF; DNA: TGTGCCAGCAGCGTGGGACTAGCAGGAGAGACCCAGTACTTC; D: TRBD2; J: TRBJ2-5; size: few; V: TRBV2
CDR3: CATWDLNGDTQYF; DNA: TGTGCCACTTGGGACCTGAATGGAGATACGCAGTATTTT; D: .; J: TRBJ2-3; size: .; V: TRBV28
CDR3: CSAKTGGRRAFF; DNA: TGCAGTGCGAAGACAGGGGGCAGGAGAGCTTTCTTT; D: TRBD1; J: TRBJ1-1; size: many; V: TRBV20-1
CDR3: CASSSYSHLAGGYNEQFF; DNA: TGCGCCAGCAGCTCATACTCCCACTTAGCGGGGGGTTACAATGAGCAGTTCTTC; D: TRBD2; J: TRBJ2-1; size: many; V: TRBV5-1
CDR3: CASSLGFTGQGTQYF; DNA: TGTGCCAGCAGTTTGGGGTTCACCGGGCAGGGGACCCAGTACTTC; D: .; J: TRBJ2-5; size: many; V: TRBV6-6
CDR3: CASSPDRGKIQYF; DNA: TGTGCCAGCAGCCCGGACAGGGGAAAGATTCAGTACTTC; D: TRBD1; J: TRBJ2-4; size: many; V: TRBV7-9
CDR3: CASSDTPSAHGYTF; DNA: TGTGCCAGCAGTGACACTCCCTCGGCGCATGGCTACACCTTC; D: .; J: TRBJ1-2; size: few; V: TRBV6-1
CDR3: CSVFGGNTIYF; DNA: TGCAGCGTCTTCGGAGGGAACACCATATATTTT; D: .; J: TRBJ1-3; size: few; V: TRBV29-1
CDR3: CASSLTAPGELIF; DNA: TGCGCCAGCAGCTTGACTGCCCCCGGGGAGCTGATTTTT; D: .; J: TRBJ2-2; size: .; V: TRBV5-1
CDR3: CAISETGYSGNTIYF; DNA: TGTGCCATCAGTGAGACAGGATACTCTGGAAACACCATATATTTT; D: .; J: TRBJ1-3; size: .; V: TRBV10-3
CDR3: CASESPTEAFF; DNA: TGTGCCAGCGAAAGCCCCACTGAAGCTTTCTTT; D: .; J: TRBJ1-1; size: .; V: TRBV12-3/TRBV12-4
CDR3: CASSSLLPTGPQQFF; DNA: TGTGCCAGCAGTTCCCTACTCCCAACAGGGCCCCAGCAGTTCTTC; D: .; J: TRBJ2-1; size: few; V: TRBV28
CDR3: CASSQDRLGLAGEGYQETQYF; DNA: TGCGCCAGCAGCCAAGATCGTTTAGGACTAGCGGGGGAAGGGTACCAAGAGACCCAGTACTTC; D: TRBD2; J: TRBJ2-5; size: few; V: TRBV4-1
CDR3: CASSLRSGVGSDEQFF; DNA: TGTGCCAGCAGCTTACGGTCGGGGGTCGGGTCCGATGAGCAGTTCTTC; D: .; J: TRBJ2-1; size: many; V: TRBV7-2
CDR3: CASSEVGIGGKPQHF; DNA: TGTGCCAGCAGTGAAGTAGGGATTGGGGGTAAGCCCCAGCATTTT; D: .; J: TRBJ1-5; size: .; V: TRBV6-1
CDR3: CASSPGTGGWYEQYF; DNA: TGTGCCAGCTCACCAGGGACAGGGGGCTGGTACGAGCAGTACTTC; D: TRBD1; J: TRBJ2-7; size: .; V: TRBV18
CDR3: CASKRDSSEAFF; DNA: TGTGCCAGCAAGCGGGACAGCTCTGAAGCTTTCTTT; D: TRBD1; J: TRBJ1-1; size: few; V: TRBV6-1
CDR3: CSYHRGWYQPQHF; DNA: TGCAGTTACCACAGGGGATGGTATCAGCCCCAGCATTTT; D: TRBD1; J: TRBJ1-5; size: many; V: TRBV20-1
CDR3: CASSSRLAGTLTDTQYF; DNA: TGTGCCAGCAGCTCTAGACTAGCGGGGACACTCACAGATACGCAGTATTTT; D: TRBD2; J: TRBJ2-3; size: .; V: TRBV7-2
CDR3: CASSPTTGDTEAFF; DNA: TGCGCCAGCAGCCCAACCACGGGAGACACTGAAGCTTTCTTT; D: .; J: TRBJ1-1; size: many; V: TRBV5-1
CDR3: CSARDLRGSEPQHF; DNA: TGCAGTGCTAGAGATCTCCGGGGGTCAGAGCCCCAGCATTTT; D: .; J: TRBJ1-5; size: .; V: TRBV20-1
CDR3: CSAPGIVTGEQFF; DNA: TGCAGTGCCCCCGGGATAGTAACCGGTGAGCAGTTCTTC; D: .; J: TRBJ2-1; size: .; V: TRBV20-1
CDR3: CSARDGGSYEQYF; DNA: TGCAGTGCTAGAGATGGGGGCTCGTACGAGCAGTACTTC; D: .; J: TRBJ2-7; size: many; V: TRBV20-1
CDR3: CASSSGQQVGETQYF; DNA: TGCGCCAGCAGCTCCGGACAGCAGGTGGGGGAGACCCAGTACTTC; D: .; J: TRBJ2-5; size: many; V: TRBV5-1
CDR3: CASKEIVAGSRGANVLTF; DNA: TGTGCCAGCAAGGAGATAGTGGCAGGTTCTAGGGGGGCCAACGTCCTGACTTTC; D: .; J: TRBJ2-6; size: .; V: TRBV6-6
CDR3: CASSGPPNTEAFF; DNA: TGCGCCAGCAGTGGCCCTCCGAACACTGAAGCTTTCTTT; D: .; J: TRBJ1-1; size: many; V: TRBV10-2
CDR3: CASSATVPNEKLFF; DNA: TGTGCCAGCAGCGCGACAGTCCCTAATGAAAAACTGTTTTTT; D: .; J: TRBJ1-4; size: few; V: TRBV2
CDR3: CASSPGLAGGTDTQYF; DNA: TGCGCCAGCAGCCCGGGACTAGCGGGCGGCACAGATACGCAGTATTTT; D: TRBD2; J: TRBJ2-3; size: many; V: TRBV5-1
CDR3: CASSTDKVAGELFF; DNA: TGTGCCAGTAGTACGGACAAGGTGGCCGGGGAGCTGTTTTTT; D: .; J: TRBJ2-2; size: .; V: TRBV19
CDR3: CASGGTSSYEQYF; DNA: TGCGCCAGCGGCGGAACGAGCTCCTACGAGCAGTACTTC; D: .; J: TRBJ2-7; size: many; V: TRBV5-1
CDR3: CASSPSLPTSNQPQHF; DNA: TGTGCCAGCAGTCCTTCGCTCCCGACCAGCAATCAGCCCCAGCATTTT; D: .; J: TRBJ1-5; size: many; V: TRBV27
CDR3: CASSSRDRGPDTQYF; DNA: TGTGCCAGTAGTTCCCGGGACAGGGGGCCAGATACGCAGTATTTT; D: TRBD1; J: TRBJ2-3; size: .; V: TRBV19
CDR3: CASSLGQGTYYEQYF; DNA: TGTGCCAGCAGCTTAGGACAGGGTACATACTACGAGCAGTACTTC; D: TRBD1; J: TRBJ2-7; size: many; V: TRBV7-9
CDR3: CASHPPKRLGYF; DNA: TGTGCCAGCCACCCCCCAAAACGACTGGGGTACTTC; D: .; J: TRBJ2-7; size: few; V: TRBV25-1
CDR3: CASSRGPGQGVIEQYF; DNA: TGTGCCAGTAGTAGGGGACCGGGACAGGGAGTTATCGAGCAGTACTTC; D: TRBD1; J: TRBJ2-7; size: many; V: TRBV19
CDR3: CASGLRARMNPEELFF; DNA: TGTGCCAGCGGACTCCGGGCCCGGATGAATCCTGAGGAGCTGTTTTTT; D: .; J: TRBJ2-2; size: many; V: TRBV11-2
CDR3: CASFSPGNTIYF; DNA: TGTGCCAGCTTTTCCCCCGGAAACACCATATATTTT; D: .; J: TRBJ1-3; size: many; V: TRBV18
CDR3: CASRDRGINYGYTF; DNA: TGTGCCAGCAGGGACAGGGGGATCAACTATGGCTACACCTTC; D: TRBD1; J: TRBJ1-2; size: few; V: TRBV2
CDR3: CASWREGTEAFF; DNA: TGTGCCAGTTGGCGGGAGGGGACTGAAGCTTTCTTT; D: .; J: TRBJ1-1; size: many; V: TRBV6-5
CDR3: CASSDNGGVYGYTF; DNA: TGTGCCAGCAGTGATAATGGGGGGGTCTATGGCTACACCTTC; D: .; J: TRBJ1-2; size: .; V: TRBV12-3/TRBV12-4